A single TCR beta chain is shown here with its context. What antigen it recognizes has not been identified. No base quality values were provided; no much bigger clone lies one nucleotide off. The library was generated by 5' RACE. Sequenced on an Illumina HiSeq 2500. The second PCR ran for about 6 to 11 cycles and used a J-beta primer mix along with a sample-barcoded 5' primer. A template-switch 5' adaptor carrying 12 random nucleotides introduced a unique molecular identifier onto each TCR beta cDNA molecule. At least 2.5 million CDR3-containing paired-end reads were obtained from each sample. First-strand cDNA was synthesized from all RNA with the Mint cDNA synthesis kit, primed by a TRBC-specific oligonucleotide. Following uracil-DNA glycosylase treatment, all cDNA underwent a first 18-cycle PCR with the universal primers M1SS and BC2_uni_R. In the original analysis: For normalization, 1 million high-quality reads, each with a distinct molecular identifier, were randomly selected from each sample. Reads sharing molecular identifiers were discarded rather than binned into consensus sequences. CDR3 identification, clonotype clustering and error correction used MiTCR with a Q25 quality threshold and the strictest error-elimination algorithm. A nonparametric unseen species model with Euler transformation was used to estimate a lower bound on total TCR beta diversity. TCRdb redid the processing of the public reads, applying fastp at Q25 and MiXCR, and retained in-frame beta chains. Rows matching on CDR3 protein sequence are summarized as one entry with the most common DNA and genes. Clone size and V and J calls follow TCRdb, not the original study. Across this sample there are about 800,000 distinct CDR3 sequences, with about half seen only once. The ten largest clones represent about a sixth of the sample.

Taken from the germline V gene, the CDR1 and CDR2 loops are SGHRS and YFSETQ. Inclusive of the bounding cysteine and phenylalanine, the CDR3 is 15 residues long. Only CDR3 DNA is held: 45 bases, read in frame from base 1. The V end gives up 0 bases and the J end 5 bases, leaving 2 bases in the junction not matched to a gene. Systemically healthy Caucasian individuals from Russia, 39 in total and aged about 6 to 100 years, were included as donors. Approximately 9.3 milliliters of peripheral blood were drawn from each donor into EDTA-treated Vacutainer tubes. Ficoll-Paque density-gradient centrifugation was used to isolate PBMCs, with at least 6.5 million per sample. Trizol reagent was used to extract total RNA from PBMCs, with at least 5.5 micrograms per sample. The percentages of naive CD45RAhigh/CD27high T cells were determined by flow cytometry on a PBMC aliquot from every donor. The sample is drawn from a study of blood T cells in healthy people across ages (dated by TCRdb to 2014 to 2015). A note on the overall study: In model experiments, template switching captured about one uniquely barcoded TCR beta cDNA molecule for every two T cells. Using deep sequencing normalized with unique cDNA molecular identifiers, the study measured how TCR beta repertoire diversity changes with age. The donors were split into four age groups: young (average 16 years), middle-aged (roughly 39), aged (roughly 65) and long-lived (over 80). Donors of different ages were randomly distributed across sequencing lanes to avoid experimental bias. Two additional independent replicas of 1 million unique cDNA reads from the same blood draw were analyzed for two donors (one aged 18 to 30 and one aged 80 or older). Study-wide findings and limitations: There was a strong correlation between observed TCR beta diversity and the percentage of naive T cells measured by flow cytometry. Observed TCR beta diversity per million T cells fell roughly linearly with age, and a significant reduction was already apparent by age roughly 40. Total diversity estimates from one million sequenced T cells were considered lower bounds and underestimates. Compared with the aged group, the long-lived group had more naive CD4+ T cells, fewer expanded clones and increased TCR diversity, a pattern suggesting age selection. The CMV infection status of donors was not known, potentially confounding age-related changes in expanded clonotypes. Since profiling was done on bulk unsorted PBMCs, naive and antigen-experienced compartments could not be conclusively compared.

The sequence is built from TRBV5-1 and TRBJ2-1, with TRBD2 identical over 10 junction bases. The receptor was derived from a man aged 80 or over in good health. The sample consisted of blood. The CDR3 here reads CASSLEGTSDNEQFF. In nucleotide form, the sequence is TGCGCCAGCAGCTTGGAGGGGACTAGCGACAATGAGCAGTTCTTC.